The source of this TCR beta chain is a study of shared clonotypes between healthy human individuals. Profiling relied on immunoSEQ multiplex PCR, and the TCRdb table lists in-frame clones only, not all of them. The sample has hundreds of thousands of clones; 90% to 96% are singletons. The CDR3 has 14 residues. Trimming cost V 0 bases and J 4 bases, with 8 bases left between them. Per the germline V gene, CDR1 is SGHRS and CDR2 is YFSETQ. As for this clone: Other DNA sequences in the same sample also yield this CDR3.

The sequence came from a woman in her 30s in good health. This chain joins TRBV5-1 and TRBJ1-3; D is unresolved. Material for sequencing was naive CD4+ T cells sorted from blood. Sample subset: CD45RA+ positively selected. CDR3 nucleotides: TGCGCCAGCAGCTTGGAAGGGCCGGGAAACACCATATATTTT. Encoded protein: CASSLEGPGNTIYF.